What follows are 4 T cell receptor beta chains derived from one specimen sequenced in a study of shared clonotypes between healthy human individuals. Sequencing used immunoSEQ multiplex PCR; TCRdb keeps in-frame clones, though not all of them. The sample has around 1,900,000 clones; just under 95% are singletons. Naive-designated CD8 cells lacked CD45RO, were positively enriched for CCR7, and omitted terminally differentiated effector memory CD45RA+ cells. What was sequenced was naive CD8+ T cells from PBMCs. The receptors were gathered from a man aged 18-30 years in good health. Some clones in this sample may be carry-over from other donors' samples.

This chain joins TRBV14 and TRBJ2-1, with D unclear. V gave up 2 bases and J gave up 2 bases, with 22 bases separating them. The V gene's germline CDR1 is SGHDN and CDR2 FVKESK. CDR3 size: 19 residues. The CDR3 bases are TGTGCCAGCAGCCAACTCCCCCTCGGGCCCTCTCGGACCTACAATGAGCAGTTCTTC. Residues: CASSQLPLGPSRTYNEQFF.

This rearrangement joins TRBV28 to TRBJ2-7, with 10 bases lining up with TRBD2. The junction had 4 bases not matched to a gene; V was cut back by 5 bases and J by 3 bases. The CDR3 has 14 residues. Germline CDR1 is MDHEN and CDR2 is SYDVKM. CDR3 in amino acids: CASSQRGGSYEQYF. The CDR3 DNA reads TGTGCCAGCAGTCAGCGGGGGGGAAGCTACGAGCAGTACTTC.

This rearrangement joins TRBV11-2 to TRBJ2-6; D might be TRBD2 (5 bases). V lost 2 bases to trimming and J lost 2 bases, with 7 bases between them. CDR3 length equals 15 residues. The germline V gene encodes CDR1 SGHAT and CDR2 FQNNGV. The CDR3 coding sequence is TGTGCCAGCAGCTTATGGGAGACTGGGGCCAACGTCCTGACTTTC. Encoded protein: CASSLWETGANVLTF. The full variable domain, in which reference TRBV11-2 and TRBJ2-6 provide the parts outside the CDR3, is EAGVAQSPRYKIIEKRQSVAFWCNPISGHATLYWYQQILGQGPKLLIQFQNNGVVDDSQLPKDRFSAERLKGVDSTLKIQPAKLEDSAVYLCASSLWETGANVLTFGAGSRLTVL.

The genes are TRBV21-1 and TRBJ2-2; the table's TRBD1 call for D was not verified on the DNA. TRBV21-1 is a pseudogene locus. This CDR3 is built from 17 residues. CDR3 sequence (DNA): TGTGCCAGCAGCATGTTCGGACACCACGCGAACACCGGGGAGCTGTTTTTT. Protein product: CASSMFGHHANTGELFF.